This T cell receptor beta chain derives from a study of T cell changes during pregnancy in multiple sclerosis. This clone appeared once. TCRdb's copy holds only in-frame clones and misses some; the assay was immunoSEQ multiplex PCR. The sample lists 80,000 or so clones, over 85% occurring once. There are 15 residues in the CDR3. V was trimmed by 2 bases and J by 4 bases, leaving 15 bases between them. Germline-derived CDR1 and CDR2 are GTSNPN and SVGIG (reference sequence). This receptor was taken from a female donor in good health, enrolled as a control in a pregnancy study. The chain is built from TRBV30 and TRBJ1-3; D unclear. Sequenced here: peripheral blood, sampled in the second trimester of pregnancy. CDR3 coding DNA: TGTGCCTGGAGTCCCCAGTTTGTCCAGGGAAACACCATATATTTT. This translates into CAWSPQFVQGNTIYF.